Shown below are 17 T cell receptor beta chains from a single sample sequenced in a study of molecular identifiers for immune sequencing clone quantification. TCRdb recomputed calls from the PCR reads with MiXCR, one row per CDR3 protein. The table shows 85,000 to 130,000 distinct CDR3 sequences, with 36% occurring only once. Sample: naive CD8+ T cells from blood, with Jurkat cell RNA spiked in. Subset in this sample: FACS-sorted CD8+CD4-CCR7+CD45RA+ naive T cells. All receptors come from a human donor in good health. Some libraries in this study had Jurkat cell RNA spiked in.

Regarding this clonotype: An end of the junction differs from the germline gene, which may be a read error. The chain links TRBV2 to TRBJ2-1, with a weak D call TRBD1 (5 bases). Germline-derived CDR1 and CDR2 are SNHLY and FYNNEI. This CDR3 has 12 amino acids. The CDR3 loop reads CASRQANNEQLF. The DNA for the CDR3 is TGTGCCAGCAGACAGGCGAACAATGAGCAGCTCTTC.

This chain uses TRBV9 with TRBJ2-3; TRBD1 is a possible D gene (6 bases). Trimming took off 5 bases at V and 0 bases at J, with 22 bases between the two ends. This CDR3 spans 18 amino acids. Germline loops: CDR1 SGDLS, CDR2 YYNGEE. The CDR3 is CASSDTSGASSSTDTQYF. Written as DNA, the CDR3 is TGTGCCAGCAGTGATACCTCAGGGGCTAGCAGTAGCACAGATACGCAGTATTTT.

Note on this clonotype: This may be a read error: a much more frequent sequence differs by one nucleotide. The final CDR3 position lacks the conserved phenylalanine or tryptophan, pointing to a likely read error. V usage is TRBV28 and J usage is TRBJ2-3, with TRBD2 identical over 7 bases. The germline V gene has CDR1 MDHEN and CDR2 SYDVKM. Germline trimming cut 5 bases from V and 7 bases from J; bases unmatched to any gene: 18. This CDR3 region has 17 residues. CDR3 sequence: CASSPHQKRGRTYTQYL. The CDR3 DNA follows: TGTGCCAGCAGTCCACATCAAAAGCGGGGCAGGACTTATACGCAGTATTTA.

J is TRBJ1-1 and V is TRBV7-9; TRBD1 might be the D (6 bases). CDR1 and CDR2 (germline): SEHNR, FQNEAQ (reference sequence). Trimming shortened V by 4 bases and J by 4 bases, and 13 bases separated the two germline ends. The CDR3 totals 14 residues. In nucleotides, the CDR3 is TGTGCCAGCAGCTCCCCCACAGGGTTCACTGAAGCTTTCTTT. Translation: CASSSPTGFTEAFF.

This clonotype has only a few counts. This chain's CDR3 is CASSFHNQPQHF. CDR3 in DNA: TGTGCCAGCAGTTTCCATAATCAGCCCCAGCATTTT. The chain uses TRBV27 and TRBJ1-5, with unresolved D. Looked up from germline, CDR1 is MNHEY and CDR2 is SMNVEV (reference sequence). V lost 3 bases, J lost 4 bases, and 4 bases lay in between. CDR3 length: 12 amino acids.

This clonotype was seen ten or more times. The V and J genes are TRBV7-9 and TRBJ1-6; maybe TRBD1 (6 bases). V lost 4 bases to trimming and J lost 7 bases, with 8 bases between them. This CDR3 has 13 residues. Germline values: CDR1 SEHNR, CDR2 FQNEAQ (reference sequence). The CDR3 coding sequence is TGTGCCAGCAGCTCGGACAGAAATTCACCCCTCCACTTT. Its translation: CASSSDRNSPLHF.

V usage is TRBV28 and J usage is TRBJ2-7, with D possibly matching TRBD2 (6 bases). CDR3 length: 14 amino acids. CDR1 and CDR2 from the germline V gene are MDHEN and SYDVKM. Trimming took 5 bases from V and 4 from J, leaving 15 bases between them. The chain's CDR3 is CASSQPGLPYEQYF. CDR3 DNA: TGTGCCAGCAGTCAGCCCGGACTACCTTACGAGCAGTACTTC.

The V and J genes are TRBV12-3 or TRBV12-4 and TRBJ2-1; possible D gene TRBD2, 6 bases. The end of the DNA fits TRBJ2-7 better, so the J call may be wrong. This CDR3 comprises 17 residues. The CDR3 DNA sequence: TGTGCCAGCAGTTCCGTGGCCGCGGGGAATTCGTACAATGAGCAGTACTTC. This gives the protein CASSSVAAGNSYNEQYF.

This sequence joins TRBV3-1 and TRBJ2-7; D is undetermined. Germline V gives CDR1 LGHDT, CDR2 YNNKEL (reference sequence). V was trimmed by 4 bases and J by 0 bases, leaving 16 bases between them. The CDR3 sequence is 16 residues long. CDR3 DNA: TGTGCCAGCAGCCGTCCCTTTCGGAACGGCTCCTACGAGCAGTACTTC. Translated, it gives CASSRPFRNGSYEQYF.

The CDR3 nucleotides are TGTGCCAGCAGTAGCAGTCACCTCCTCCTCTACGAGCAGTACTTC. Protein sequence: CASSSSHLLLYEQYF. The rearrangement uses TRBV7-9 and TRBJ2-7; D uncertain. CDR1 and CDR2 from the germline V gene are SEHNR and FQNEAQ (reference sequence). Trimming took off 6 bases at V and 3 bases at J, with 18 bases between the two ends. CDR3 size: 15 residues.

In regard to this clonotype: This may come from a read error, since a much larger clone is one base off. CDR3 in amino acids: CASSSSINQPQHF. Here the CDR3 DNA reads TGTGCCAGCAGCTCATCAATCAATCAGCCCCAGCATTTT. The chain employs TRBV7-9 and TRBJ1-5; D not resolved. Per germline, CDR1 SEHNR and CDR2 FQNEAQ (reference sequence). The CDR3 sequence is 13 residues long. V lost 4 bases, J lost 3 bases, and 7 bases lay in between. The complete variable domain, with remaining parts taken from reference TRBV7-9 and TRBJ1-5, reads DTGVSQNPRHKITKRGQNVTFRCDPISEHNRLYWYRQTLGQGPEFLTYFQNEAQLEKSRLLSDRFSAERPKGSFSTLEIQRTEQGDSAMYLCASSSSINQPQHFGDGTRLSIL.

Note on this clonotype: It may be a read error: a sequence one base away is much more abundant. This rearrangement joins TRBV5-3 to TRBJ2-7; 8 bases fit TRBD1. TRBV5-3 has ORF status, its function being uncertain. V lost 8 bases to trimming and J lost 3 bases; unmatched junction nucleotides: 13. This CDR3 has 15 amino acids. The CDR3 sequence: CASCPGQGAYYEQYF. The CDR3 coding sequence is TGTGCCAGCTGCCCCGGACAGGGAGCCTACTACGAGCAGTACTTC.

This clonotype was found a few times. The genes are TRBV29-1 and TRBJ2-7; D unresolved. CDR1 is SQVTM and CDR2 is ANQGSEA in the germline V gene. The CDR3 totals 13 residues. V was pared by 2 bases and J by 0 bases, with 8 bases between. The CDR3 DNA sequence: TGCAGCGTTGAATCGACGGACTCCTACGAGCAGTACTTC. Translation gives CSVESTDSYEQYF.

This clonotype turned up a few times. The chain employs TRBV29-1 and TRBJ1-5; D is unresolved. CDR3 length equals 13 residues. Trimming took off 4 bases at V and 4 bases at J, with 11 bases between the two ends. The germline CDR1 and CDR2 sequences are SQVTM and ANQGSEA. The CDR3 DNA reads TGCAGCGTTGGGGCAGGTTTAAATCAGCCCCAGCATTTT. It encodes CSVGAGLNQPQHF.

This clonotype came up a few times. V usage is TRBV27 and J usage is TRBJ2-2; tentatively, D is TRBD2 (6 bases). The CDR3 covers 18 residues. V was clipped by 5 bases and J by 0 bases, with 19 bases between them. Germline CDR1 MNHEY, CDR2 SMNVEV (reference sequence). The CDR3 region is CASSPVEGDYTNTGELFF. The CDR3 nucleotides are TGTGCCAGCAGTCCCGTGGAGGGAGATTATACGAACACCGGGGAGCTGTTTTTT.

A word on this clonotype: No conserved phenylalanine or tryptophan ends this CDR3, so it is likely a read error. The V gene is TRBV28, the J gene TRBJ2-2, with D possibly being TRBD1 (6 bases). The V gene's germline CDR1 is MDHEN and CDR2 SYDVKM. This CDR3 spans 15 amino acids. The germline V and J ends were trimmed by 5 bases and 7 bases, with 17 bases remaining between them. The DNA of the CDR3 is TGTGCCAGCAGTGTAATACAGGGTAATGGCGGGGAGCTGTTTTCT. Translation gives CASSVIQGNGGELFS.

This clonotype has a count of ten or more. The chain recombines TRBV9 with TRBJ2-4; maybe TRBD1 (5 bases). CDR3 length: 14 amino acids. Germline assignment: CDR1 SGDLS and CDR2 YYNGEE. The V and J ends lost 0 bases and 8 bases respectively, with 12 bases between them. CDR3 sequence reads: CASSVEGAEDIQYF. The DNA for the CDR3 is TGTGCCAGCAGCGTAGAAGGGGCCGAGGACATTCAGTACTTC.